These T cell receptor beta chains were read from a single sample in a study of shared clonotypes between healthy human individuals. The protocol was immunoSEQ multiplex PCR, while the TCRdb copy is restricted to in-frame clones and leaves out a portion. The table lists around 300,000 clones, over 75% of them singletons, with around 15% in the top ten. Sequenced input: memory CD8+ T cells sorted from blood. The receptors originated from a man aged 18 to 29 in good health. Each CDR3 is given with its conserved first and last residue. The D gene is left open where the match is weak. A row's size may be missing; if present it is once, few, many or a size class.

TRBJ1-4 - - TRBV13 CASSSGMGYGEKLFF TGTGCCAGCAGCTCCGGGATGGGGTACGGTGAAAAACTGTTTTTT
TRBJ1-1 - - TRBV25-1 CASTLSGQEAFF TGTGCCAGCACCCTGAGCGGGCAAGAAGCTTTCTTT
TRBJ2-7 once - TRBV9 CASSVGTDSYEQYF TGTGCCAGCAGCGTAGGGACAGACTCCTACGAGCAGTACTTC
TRBJ1-4 - - TRBV29-1 CSVVLVNATNEKLFF TGCAGCGTTGTTTTAGTTAATGCAACTAATGAAAAACTGTTTTTT
TRBJ2-7 - - TRBV28 CASSPPAGSEQYF TGTGCCAGCAGTCCCCCGGCGGGGAGCGAGCAGTACTTC
TRBJ1-4 - TRBD1 TRBV6-5 CASSTRTGGVEKLFF TGTGCCAGCAGTACCCGGACAGGGGGTGTTGAAAAACTGTTTTTT
TRBJ1-2 few - TRBV27 CASSPPGAVYGYTF TGTGCCAGCAGTCCCCCCGGGGCAGTCTATGGCTACACCTTC
TRBJ2-1 - TRBD2 TRBV2 CASSGTSGGSLDNEQFF TGTGCCAGCAGTGGGACTAGCGGGGGGTCCCTAGACAATGAGCAGTTCTTC
TRBJ2-7 many - TRBV5-5 CASSFEGLSYEQYF TGTGCCAGCAGCTTTGAAGGGCTCTCCTACGAGCAGTACTTC
TRBJ2-7 - - TRBV15 CATSSASRGEQYF TGTGCCACCAGCAGTGCGTCGCGAGGCGAGCAGTACTTC
TRBJ2-7 - - TRBV11-2 CASSLEPSSGSYEQYF TGTGCCAGCAGCTTAGAGCCCTCCAGCGGCTCCTACGAGCAGTACTTC
TRBJ2-2 - TRBD2 TRBV27 CASSYLAENTGELFF TGTGCCAGCAGTTACCTAGCGGAGAACACCGGGGAGCTGTTTTTT
TRBJ2-2 - TRBD1 TRBV10-3 CATQRTGGLDDTGELFF TGTGCCACTCAGCGTACAGGGGGCCTGGATGACACCGGGGAGCTGTTTTTT
TRBJ1-5 many TRBD1 TRBV11-3 CASSLDGTGGRYSNQPQHF TGTGCCAGCAGCTTAGATGGGACAGGGGGCCGCTATAGCAATCAGCCCCAGCATTTT
TRBJ2-3 - - TRBV11-2 CASSYPEGHTDTQYF TGTGCCAGCAGCTATCCCGAGGGGCACACAGATACGCAGTATTTT
TRBJ2-7 - - TRBV18 CASSLGASSYEQYF TGTGCCAGCTCTCTAGGGGCCAGTTCCTACGAGCAGTACTTC
TRBJ2-3 - TRBD2 TRBV4-1 CASSLGLAGGKGSTDTQYF TGCGCCAGCAGCCTGGGACTAGCGGGAGGGAAGGGGAGCACAGATACGCAGTATTTT
TRBJ1-1 - - TRBV6-5 CASRANRPRTEAFF TGTGCCAGCAGAGCCAACAGGCCCCGTACTGAAGCTTTCTTT
TRBJ1-6 few - TRBV2 CASREQAFGSPLHF TGTGCCAGCAGGGAACAGGCCTTTGGGTCACCCCTCCACTTT
TRBJ2-3 - TRBD1 TRBV2 CASTDPPSWGTGEGTDTQYF TGTGCCAGCACCGACCCTCCCAGTTGGGGGACAGGAGAGGGCACAGATACGCAGTATTTT
TRBJ2-3 - TRBD2 TRBV15 CATQSGRWEDTQYF TGTGCCACCCAAAGCGGGAGGTGGGAAGATACGCAGTATTTT
TRBJ1-5 - - TRBV7-9 CASSATGNQPQHF TGTGCCAGCAGCGCGACAGGCAATCAGCCCCAGCATTTT
TRBJ2-1 - TRBD2 TRBV5-4 CASSLGWLADEQFF TGTGCCAGCAGCTTAGGGTGGCTAGCGGATGAGCAGTTCTTC
TRBJ2-7 - TRBD2 TRBV7-9 CASSPSEVRGKRTYEQYF TGTGCCAGCAGCCCTAGTGAGGTGCGGGGGAAGAGGACCTACGAGCAGTACTTC
TRBJ2-2 - - TRBV4-1 CASSQGPPSGELFF TGCGCCAGCAGCCAAGGACCCCCGTCGGGGGAGCTGTTTTTT
TRBJ1-1 - - TRBV6-6 CASSLSTLLNTEAFF TGTGCCAGCAGTTTATCGACACTTTTGAACACTGAAGCTTTCTTT
TRBJ2-7 - TRBD2 TRBV7-8 CASSYGLAGAVGYEQYF TGTGCCAGCAGCTACGGACTAGCGGGGGCCGTTGGCTACGAGCAGTACTTC
TRBJ2-7 few TRBD1 TRBV7-2 CASSRTGVYEQYF TGTGCCAGCAGCCGGACAGGGGTGTACGAGCAGTACTTC
TRBJ2-2 - - TRBV2 CASISTTDPTGELFF TGTGCCAGCATTTCAACGACAGACCCCACCGGGGAGCTGTTTTTT
TRBJ2-7 once - TRBV5-5 CASSLASHYEQYF TGTGCCAGCAGCTTGGCCAGCCACTACGAGCAGTACTTC
TRBJ2-5 - TRBD2 TRBV4-1 CASSSRLAGGAETQYF TGCGCCAGCAGCTCCCGACTAGCGGGAGGAGCAGAGACCCAGTACTTC
TRBJ1-1 - - TRBV6-1 CASSEDPDLNTEAFF TGTGCCAGCAGTGAAGATCCAGACTTGAACACTGAAGCTTTCTTT
TRBJ2-7 - - TRBV6-5 CASSYSGHRSYEQYF TGTGCCAGCAGTTACAGCGGACACCGCTCCTACGAGCAGTACTTC
TRBJ2-5 - TRBD1 TRBV10-3 CAISRDRGRGQETQYF TGTGCCATCAGTCGGGACAGGGGGAGAGGGCAAGAGACCCAGTACTTC
TRBJ2-2 - - TRBV29-1 CSVSSPNTGELFF TGCAGCGTTTCTAGCCCGAACACCGGGGAGCTGTTTTTT
TRBJ2-4 once - TRBV27 CASSVQGPLAKNIQYF TGTGCCAGCAGTGTCCAGGGTCCCTTAGCCAAAAACATTCAGTACTTC
TRBJ2-1 - - TRBV5-8 CASNPGYSYNEQFF TGTGCCAGCAACCCGGGCTACTCCTACAATGAGCAGTTCTTC
TRBJ2-3 - - TRBV5-6 CASSFGLPDTDTQYF TGTGCCAGCAGCTTCGGCCTCCCAGACACAGATACGCAGTATTTT
TRBJ1-5 - - TRBV25-1 CASSPAGLVNQPQHF TGTGCCAGCAGTCCCGCGGGGTTGGTCAATCAGCCCCAGCATTTT
TRBJ1-1 - - TRBV2 CASSEGRILMNTEAFF TGTGCCAGCAGTGAAGGCAGGATACTCATGAACACTGAAGCTTTCTTT
TRBJ2-7 once - TRBV4-1 CASSQGGTPSSYEQYF TGCGCCAGCAGCCAAGGTGGGACACCCTCCTCCTACGAGCAGTACTTC
TRBJ1-2 - - TRBV5-1 CASSLEGALNYGYTF TGCGCCAGCAGCTTGGAAGGGGCTTTAAACTATGGCTACACCTTC
TRBJ1-6 - - TRBV4-3 CASSWTYRLYSPLHF TGCGCCAGCAGCTGGACATACCGGCTGTATTCACCCCTCCACTTT
TRBJ2-6 - - TRBV5-6 CASSSSDTNSGANVLTF TGTGCCAGCAGCTCCTCAGACACTAACTCTGGGGCCAACGTCCTGACTTTC
TRBJ2-3 - TRBD1 TRBV5-6 CASSLVQGEQYF TGTGCCAGCAGCTTGGTCCAGGGGGAGCAGTATTTT
TRBJ2-3 - TRBD2 TRBV14 CASSQGVAGAQDTQYF TGTGCCAGCAGCCAAGGAGTAGCGGGAGCTCAAGATACGCAGTATTTT
TRBJ2-1 - TRBD2 TRBV4-1 CASSYRAGGYNEQFF TGCGCCAGCAGTTACCGAGCGGGGGGATACAATGAGCAGTTCTTC
TRBJ2-3 once - TRBV4-1 CASSQTLQGTDTQYF TGCGCCAGCAGCCAAACTTTACAGGGCACAGATACGCAGTATTTT
TRBJ1-4 - - TRBV7-9 CASSLGTGITNEKLFF TGTGCCAGCAGCTTGGGAACAGGGATTACTAATGAAAAACTGTTTTTT
TRBJ2-7 - - TRBV10-3 CATWTAYEQYF TGTGCCACCTGGACAGCTTACGAGCAGTACTTC
TRBJ2-2 - TRBD2 TRBV4-1 CASSQEAAGGPSGELFF TGCGCCAGCAGCCAAGAGGCAGCGGGGGGGCCCAGCGGGGAGCTGTTTTTT
TRBJ2-2 - TRBD2 TRBV6-1 CASSWGTSGTGELFF TGTGCCAGCAGTTGGGGGACTAGCGGCACCGGGGAGCTGTTTTTT